This T cell receptor (beta chain) was identified during a study of T cell repertoires in cytomegalovirus infection. Turning to the study itself: CMV infection and matching HLA type were both indicated by public TCR beta signatures.

TCRdb reprocessed the reads with MiXCR, giving one entry per CDR3 protein. The table has 630,000 or so distinct CDR3 sequences, roughly 24% seen once. The germline V gene encodes CDR1 SQVTM and CDR2 ANQGSEA. The CDR3 covers 15 residues. Trimming left V 6 bases short and J 0 bases short, with 16 bases between. This clonotype was seen more than once but under ten times. Its antigen is not known. Study outcomes and limitations: HLA-C-restricted CMV clonotypes gave the most frequent clonotype in two of eight donors. CMV carriers having the relevant HLA were flagged by cumulative public TCR beta family frequency.

V usage is TRBV29-1 and J usage is TRBJ2-3; D is unresolved. What was sequenced was CD8+ T cells from PBMCs. The receptor's source is a human donor in good health (CMV status not recorded). Some clones in this sample may be carry-over from other donors' samples. The CDR3 loop is CSVEIPDPSTDTQYF. Written as DNA, the CDR3 is TGCAGCGTGGAGATCCCGGACCCTAGCACAGATACGCAGTATTTT.